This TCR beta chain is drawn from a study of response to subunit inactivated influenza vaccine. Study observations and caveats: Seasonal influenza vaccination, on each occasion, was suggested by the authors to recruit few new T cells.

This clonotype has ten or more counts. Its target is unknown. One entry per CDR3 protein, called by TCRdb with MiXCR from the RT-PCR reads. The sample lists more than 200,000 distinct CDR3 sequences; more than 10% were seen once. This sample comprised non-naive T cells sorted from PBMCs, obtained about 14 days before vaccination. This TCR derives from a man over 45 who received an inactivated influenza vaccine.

CDR3 amino acids: CATYSISDGYTF. CDR3 nucleotide sequence: TGTGCCACCTACAGCATTTCCGATGGCTACACCTTC. This chain links TRBV24-1 with TRBJ1-2; D ambiguous. V was pared by 9 bases and J by 6 bases, with 13 bases between. CDR1 is KGHDR and CDR2 is SFDVKD in the germline V gene. The CDR3 sequence is 12 residues long.